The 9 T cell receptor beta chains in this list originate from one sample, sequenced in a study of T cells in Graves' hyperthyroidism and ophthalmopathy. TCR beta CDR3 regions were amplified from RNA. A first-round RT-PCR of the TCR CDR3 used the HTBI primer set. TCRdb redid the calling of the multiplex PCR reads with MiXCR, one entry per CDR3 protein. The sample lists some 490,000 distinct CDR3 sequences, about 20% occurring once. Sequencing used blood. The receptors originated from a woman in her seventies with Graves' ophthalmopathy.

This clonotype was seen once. The CDR3, as DNA: TGTGCCAGCAGTTTCACGGGGGGGAGGAGAAATGAGCAGTTCTTC. Its protein product is CASSFTGGRRNEQFF. The rearrangement links TRBV12-3 or TRBV12-4 to TRBJ2-1; TRBD2 matches at 8 bases. The CDR3 is 15 amino acids. V gave up 3 bases and J gave up 7 bases; unmatched junction bases: 8.

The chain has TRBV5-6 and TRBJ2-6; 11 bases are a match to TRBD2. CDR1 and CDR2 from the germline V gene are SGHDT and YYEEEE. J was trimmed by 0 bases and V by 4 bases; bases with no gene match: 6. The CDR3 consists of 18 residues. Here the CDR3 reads CASSPRGLAGSGANVLTF. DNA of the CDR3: TGTGCCAGCAGCCCCCGAGGACTAGCGGGCTCTGGGGCCAACGTCCTGACTTTC.

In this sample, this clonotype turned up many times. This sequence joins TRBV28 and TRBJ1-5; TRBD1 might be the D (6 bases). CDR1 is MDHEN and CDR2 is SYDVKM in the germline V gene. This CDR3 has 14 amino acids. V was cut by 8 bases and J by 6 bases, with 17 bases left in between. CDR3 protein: CASGKGGSGQPQHF. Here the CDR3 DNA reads TGTGCCAGCGGGAAAGGGGGAAGTGGTCAGCCCCAGCATTTT.

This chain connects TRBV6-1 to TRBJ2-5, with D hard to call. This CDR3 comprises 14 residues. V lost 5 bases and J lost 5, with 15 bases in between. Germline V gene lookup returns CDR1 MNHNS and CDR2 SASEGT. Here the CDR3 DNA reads TGTGCCAGCAGTAATAACGCGAGGCGGGAGACCCAGTACTTC. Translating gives CASSNNARRETQYF.

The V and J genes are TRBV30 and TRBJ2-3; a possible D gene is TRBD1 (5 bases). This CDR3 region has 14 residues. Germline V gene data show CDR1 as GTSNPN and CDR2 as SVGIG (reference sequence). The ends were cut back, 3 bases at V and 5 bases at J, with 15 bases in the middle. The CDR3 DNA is TGTGCCTGGAGAGGTCAGGGTTACGGAGATACGCAGTATTTT. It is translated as CAWRGQGYGDTQYF. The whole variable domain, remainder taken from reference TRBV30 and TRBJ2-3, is SQTIHQWPATLVQPVGSPLSLECTVEGTSNPNLYWYRQAAGRGLQLLFYSVGIGQISSEVPQNLSASRPQDRQFILSSKKLLLSDSGFYLCAWRGQGYGDTQYFGPGTRLTVL.

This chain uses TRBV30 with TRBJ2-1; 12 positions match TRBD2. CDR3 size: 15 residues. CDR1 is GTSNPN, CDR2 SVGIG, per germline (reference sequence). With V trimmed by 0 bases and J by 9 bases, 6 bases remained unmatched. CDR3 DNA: TGTGCCTGGAGTGTACTACTAGCGGGAGGAGGTGAGCAGTTCTTC. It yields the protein CAWSVLLAGGGEQFF. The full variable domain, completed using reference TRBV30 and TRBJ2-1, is SQTIHQWPATLVQPVGSPLSLECTVEGTSNPNLYWYRQAAGRGLQLLFYSVGIGQISSEVPQNLSASRPQDRQFILSSKKLLLSDSGFYLCAWSVLLAGGGEQFFGPGTRLTVL.

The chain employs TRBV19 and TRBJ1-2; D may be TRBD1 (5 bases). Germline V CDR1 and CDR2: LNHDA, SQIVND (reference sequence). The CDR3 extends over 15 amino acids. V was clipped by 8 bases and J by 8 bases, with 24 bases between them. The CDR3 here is CASRWGTSGSGGYTF. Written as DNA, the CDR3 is TGTGCCAGTCGATGGGGGACTAGCGGATCGGGAGGCTACACCTTC.

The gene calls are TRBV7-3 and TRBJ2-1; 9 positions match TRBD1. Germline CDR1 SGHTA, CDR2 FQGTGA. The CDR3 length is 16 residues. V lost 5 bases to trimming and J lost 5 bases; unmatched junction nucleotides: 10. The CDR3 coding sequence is TGTGCCAGCAGCCCCACCGGGACAGGGTATAACAATGAGCAGTTCTTC. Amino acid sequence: CASSPTGTGYNNEQFF.

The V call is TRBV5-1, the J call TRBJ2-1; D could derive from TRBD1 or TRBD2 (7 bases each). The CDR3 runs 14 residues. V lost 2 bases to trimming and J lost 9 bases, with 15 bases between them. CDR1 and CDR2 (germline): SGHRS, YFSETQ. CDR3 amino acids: CASSLGRGQGEQFF. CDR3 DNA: TGCGCCAGCAGCTTAGGGAGGGGGCAGGGTGAGCAGTTCTTC.